Following are 19 T cell receptor beta chains from one sample sequenced in a study of blood T cell repertoires in COVID-19 (dated by TCRdb to the early 2020s). Preparation of the library involved the immunoSEQ multiplex PCR assay. TCRdb retrieved this table from immuneACCESS and kept in-frame rearrangements only. Not all clones are present; in checked studies, unresolved V genes account for under half, and no reason is known for the remainder. For this sample there are about 46,000 clones; 88% appear just once. The ten largest clones capture approximately 9.6% of the sample. Sequencing was performed on peripheral blood. The receptors shown here come from a middle-aged man with active COVID-19.

V is TRBV18 and J is TRBJ2-5; 12 bases align to TRBD2. The germline CDR1 and CDR2 sequences are KGHSH and LQKENI. This CDR3 is 14 amino acids long. Trimming cost V 3 bases and J 4 bases; bases outside gene matches: 0. CDR3 amino acids: CASSPTSGRETQYF. In DNA form, the CDR3 reads TGTGCCAGCTCACCGACTAGCGGGAGAGAGACCCAGTACTTC.

The chain uses TRBV6-2 or TRBV6-3 and TRBJ2-7, with D unresolved. The CDR3 totals 13 residues. Trimming stripped 6 bases from V and 0 bases from J, with 9 bases between. Germline CDR1 reads MNHEY; CDR2 reads SVGEGT. In DNA form, the CDR3 reads TGTGCCAGCAGCCGCCTCAGCTCCTACGAGCAGTACTTC. This encodes CASSRLSSYEQYF.

This clone was observed a single time. The J gene is TRBJ2-3, the V gene TRBV9, with unresolved D. Germline CDR1 is SGDLS and CDR2 is YYNGEE. Deletions cut 4 bases from V and 1 base from J, with 13 bases between. This CDR3 is 15 amino acids long. The CDR3 sequence is CASSTRESRTDTQYF. CDR3 DNA sequence: TGTGCCAGCAGCACCCGAGAGAGTCGCACAGATACGCAGTATTTT.

The rearrangement joins TRBV28 to TRBJ2-7; 13 positions match TRBD2. This CDR3 is built from 16 residues. With V trimmed by 5 bases and J by 6 bases, 10 bases remained unmatched. Germline V gene data show CDR1 as MDHEN and CDR2 as SYDVKM. The CDR3 coding sequence is TGTGCCAGCAGTGTTTCTCCGGGACTAGCGGGATCCGAGCAGTACTTC. It translates to CASSVSPGLAGSEQYF.

The chain combines TRBV5-5 with TRBJ2-7; TRBD2 might be the D (5 bases). Trimming removed 1 base from V and 3 bases from J, with 14 bases in between. The CDR3 extends over 15 amino acids. Per the germline V gene, CDR1 is SGHKS and CDR2 is YYEKEE (reference sequence). The CDR3 sequence is CASSLRGQGDYEQYF. In DNA, the CDR3 is TGTGCCAGCAGCTTGCGGGGTCAAGGAGACTACGAGCAGTACTTC.

The CDR3 loop is CASNLAGWGNNEQFF. In DNA, the CDR3 is TGCGCCAGCAACCTAGCGGGATGGGGGAACAATGAGCAGTTCTTC. The rearrangement uses TRBV5-1 and TRBJ2-1, with TRBD2 matching 9 bases. Losses at the gene ends were 6 bases for V and 5 bases for J; bases not matched to a gene: 9. The CDR3 is 15 residues long. Germline values: CDR1 SGHRS, CDR2 YFSETQ.

This chain connects TRBV11-2 to TRBJ2-5, with a weak D call TRBD1 (5 bases). CDR1 is SGHAT, CDR2 FQNNGV, per germline. Deletions cut 3 bases from V and 5 bases from J, with 10 bases between. The CDR3 spans 13 residues. CDR3 sequence (DNA): TGTGCCAGCAGCTTGGGGCTAAGGGAGACCCAGTACTTC. The encoded protein is CASSLGLRETQYF.

V usage is TRBV20-1 and J usage is TRBJ1-1; D ambiguous. Germline CDR1 and CDR2: DFQATT and SNEGSKA (reference sequence). V was trimmed by 8 bases and J by 5 bases, leaving 12 bases between them. The CDR3 length is 11 residues. The CDR3 protein is CSNDVGTEAFF. Written as DNA, the CDR3 is TGCAGTAACGACGTCGGGACTGAAGCTTTCTTT.

The CDR3 reads CASSVVAGEGTDTQYF. The CDR3 DNA reads as TGTGCCAGCAGCGTAGTGGCGGGAGAAGGAACAGATACGCAGTATTTT. The chain recombines TRBV9 with TRBJ2-3, with TRBD2 matching 7 bases. V dropped 0 bases and J dropped 3; count of bases not matched to a gene: 7. The CDR3 spans 16 residues. Germline V gene data show CDR1 as SGDLS and CDR2 as YYNGEE.

The CDR3 protein is CASSSGTSGEDTQYF. The CDR3 nucleotides are TGTGCCAGCAGCTCCGGGACTAGCGGGGAAGATACGCAGTATTTT. V usage is TRBV11-3 and J usage is TRBJ2-3, with 13 bases lining up with TRBD2. This CDR3 is built from 15 residues. After removal of 4 bases from V and 5 bases from J, the junction contained 3 bases not matched to a gene. Germline V gene data show CDR1 as SGHNT and CDR2 as YENEEA.

This sequence joins TRBV3-1 (or the pseudogene TRBV3-2) and TRBJ2-1; D is perhaps TRBD2 (5 bases). CDR3 length: 13 residues. Germline CDR1 is LGHDT and CDR2 is YNNKEL (reference sequence). V lost 8 bases to trimming and J lost 3 bases, with 11 bases between them. The CDR3 reads CASAGRDYNEQFF. The CDR3 region has the DNA TGTGCCAGCGCCGGTCGGGACTACAATGAGCAGTTCTTC.

This rearrangement joins TRBV6-6 to TRBJ2-7; 11 bases fit TRBD2. The CDR3 runs 16 residues. The V gene end was trimmed by 5 bases and the J gene end by 6 bases; junction bases not matched to a gene: 12. In germline, CDR1 is MNHNY, CDR2 SVGAGI (reference sequence). The CDR3 loop reads CASSHPRDLAGGEQYF. The DNA for the CDR3 is TGTGCCAGCAGTCACCCTCGGGATCTAGCGGGGGGCGAGCAGTACTTC.

The chain recombines TRBV3-1 (or the pseudogene TRBV3-2) with TRBJ2-7; TRBD2 aligns across 7 bases. CDR3 length: 16 amino acids. V was clipped by 0 bases and J by 3 bases; unmatched bases: 8. Looked up from germline, CDR1 is LGHDT and CDR2 is YNNKEL (reference sequence). CDR3 region: CASSQDTGGGIYEQYF. The CDR3 DNA sequence: TGTGCCAGCAGCCAAGATACGGGAGGTGGAATCTACGAGCAGTACTTC.

This chain uses TRBV28 with TRBJ2-7; D perhaps matches TRBD2 (7 bases). Trimming removed 6 bases from V and 6 bases from J, with 18 bases in between. The CDR3 length is 14 residues. The V gene's germline CDR1 is MDHEN and CDR2 SYDVKM. CDR3 nucleotide sequence: TGTGCCAGCAGATTAGGGGGGGGGCGGGGCGAGCAGTACTTC. It yields the protein CASRLGGGRGEQYF.

The chain uses TRBV2 and TRBJ2-5; D possibly corresponds to TRBD2 (5 bases). The CDR3 has 11 amino acids. The V end was cut by 11 bases, the J end by 2 bases, with 9 bases between. The germline CDR1 and CDR2 sequences are SNHLY and FYNNEI. Here the CDR3 reads CAAGLQETQYF. The CDR3 DNA reads TGTGCCGCTGGACTGCAAGAGACCCAGTACTTC.

The chain has TRBV19 and TRBJ2-7, with unresolved D. V shed 3 bases and J shed 6 bases, with 12 bases lying between them. CDR1 LNHDA and CDR2 SQIVND come from the germline V gene (reference sequence). The CDR3 is 13 amino acids. Written as DNA, the CDR3 is TGTGCCAGTAGTATCTTAGCAGCCTCCGAGCAGTACTTC. As protein: CASSILAASEQYF.

This clone came up a few times. The rearrangement links TRBV28 to TRBJ2-6; TRBD2 agrees at 10 bases. The CDR3 consists of 21 residues. Germline CDR1 is MDHEN and CDR2 is SYDVKM. J was trimmed by 0 bases and V by 5 bases; bases with no gene match: 16. The CDR3 region is CASSPWMGESGRASGANVLTF. Written as DNA, the CDR3 is TGTGCCAGCAGTCCATGGATGGGAGAAAGCGGGAGGGCCTCTGGGGCCAACGTCCTGACTTTC.

This chain joins TRBV10-1 and TRBJ2-7; 13 bases line up with TRBD2. V shed 2 bases and J 3 bases; nucleotides not matched to a gene: 4. The CDR3 covers 16 residues. Germline V gene lookup returns CDR1 WNHNN and CDR2 SYGVQD (reference sequence). CDR3 coding DNA: TGCGCCAGCAGTGAGCCGGGACTAGCGGGGCTCTACGAGCAGTACTTC. It specifies CASSEPGLAGLYEQYF.

The genes are TRBV28 and TRBJ1-2; TRBD1 matches at 10 bases. The ends lost 6 bases at V and 5 bases at J; junction bases unmatched: 6. Germline V CDR1 and CDR2: MDHEN, SYDVKM. CDR3 length: 14 amino acids. DNA for the CDR3: TGTGCCAGCAGCGCCGGGGGACAGGGGTATGGCTACACCTTC. Its protein is CASSAGGQGYGYTF.